This T cell receptor beta chain is from a study of Ad26.COV2.S vaccination and SARS-CoV-2 variants (dated by TCRdb to the early 2020s). Broadly, across the study: Vaccine-arm donors came from COV1001, a multicentre, randomized, double-blind, placebo-controlled phase I-IIa trial of Ad26.COV2.S in healthy adults. A total of around 32 samples were included in the TCR-sequenced set, comprising roughly 19 Ad26.COV2.S vaccine recipients, 5 placebo recipients and 8 SARS-CoV-2 convalescent individuals. TCRbeta repertoire sequencing served as the tool for gauging how specific and how broad the SARS-CoV-2-reactive T cell receptors were following Ad26.COV2.S vaccination. Dosing of Ad26.COV2.S was intramuscular, at either 5x10^10 or 1x10^11 viral particles, delivered as one shot or as two shots spaced 56 days apart. Trial participants were randomized into five groups of five, in which low-dose or high-dose Ad26.COV2.S was given once or twice, or placebo was given on both occasions. Blinding of investigators to trial group allocation was maintained during experiments and outcome assessment. What the authors observed across the whole study: Substantial breadth of spike-specific CD8+ and CD4+ T cell responses was reported after vaccination. Spike-specific TCR breadth was higher in Ad26.COV2.S recipients than in placebo recipients (P = 0.0014). Vaccine and placebo recipients had similar non-spike TCR breadth, a finding consistent with the vaccine containing only spike. According to the authors, total T cell responses may have been underestimated by the TCR breadth and depth analyses. The study lacked the statistical power to compare responses across vaccine doses or regimens.

Read against the paper, the sample's treatment or condition label means: around 19 received Ad26.COV2.S at low or high dose, single or two shots; about five received placebo; per-sample allocation not given. For vaccine and placebo recipients, the sequenced repertoires came from samples collected on day 63 after the first injection. In Cohort 1b, 25 to 30 adults aged 18-55 years were enrolled at a single site in Boston, USA, between 29 July and 7 August 2020. Ad26.COV2.S was a replication-incompetent adenovirus type 26 vector expressing a prefusion-stabilized SARS-CoV-2 spike protein from the original Wuhan strain. In its sample, this clone was seen once. Its antigen has not been determined. No base qualities exist here, and no much larger clone lies one base off it. The germline V gene specifies MGHRA as CDR1 and YSYEKL as CDR2. Trimming accounts for 1 base at V and 5 bases at J, while the number of junction bases matched to no gene is 8. From cysteine to phenylalanine, the CDR3 is 16 amino acids long. Of the read, only the CDR3 DNA is kept; its 48 bases are in frame from base 1.

TCRbeta CDR3 regions were sequenced with the immunoSEQ Assay. After extraction, genomic DNA underwent amplification by bias-controlled multiplex PCR, followed by high-throughput sequencing. In the original analysis: To quantify the absolute abundance of every unique TCRbeta CDR3 region, sequences were collapsed and filtered. T cell fraction was estimated by normalization of TCRbeta template counts to usable DNA, with usable DNA being measured through amplification of reference genes present in all nucleated cells. Repertoire TCRs were annotated as SARS-CoV-2-specific by exact matching of V gene, CDR3 amino acid sequence and J gene to a known reactive TCR set. MIRA supplied the reference SARS-CoV-2 TCR set, which was filtered for enrichment in COVID-19-positive ImmuneCODE repertoires so that public or cross-reactive TCRs were removed. Drawing on the MIRA antigens, annotated TCRs were analysed further at the level of specific ORF or position within ORF. Depth was the summed frequency of annotated unique rearrangements, while breadth was defined as annotated unique rearrangements over total unique productive rearrangements. Two-sided Wilcoxon rank-sum tests were applied when comparing TCR breadth between groups. Held by TCRdb, this immuneACCESS table contains in-frame sequences only and omits some clones. Under half of the omission traces to an unresolved V gene where checked; the cause of the rest is unknown. That table furnishes V, J and clone size, whereas the DNA furnished D and trimming. The sample yields about 250,000 clones; around 90% were counted once. The ten biggest clones cover about 2.7% of the sample.

This TCR derives from a person aged 18-60 years who received the Ad26.COV2.S COVID-19 vaccine or a placebo. The chain is assembled from TRBV4-1 and TRBJ2-5; 9 of the junction bases match TRBD2. The input for sequencing was peripheral blood, taken in a trial of Ad26.COV2.S vaccine versus placebo. The sequenced DNA is TGCGCCAGCAGCCAAGTTGGCGGGGGGGCGCGGGAGACCCAGTACTTC. The resulting protein is CASSQVGGGARETQYF.